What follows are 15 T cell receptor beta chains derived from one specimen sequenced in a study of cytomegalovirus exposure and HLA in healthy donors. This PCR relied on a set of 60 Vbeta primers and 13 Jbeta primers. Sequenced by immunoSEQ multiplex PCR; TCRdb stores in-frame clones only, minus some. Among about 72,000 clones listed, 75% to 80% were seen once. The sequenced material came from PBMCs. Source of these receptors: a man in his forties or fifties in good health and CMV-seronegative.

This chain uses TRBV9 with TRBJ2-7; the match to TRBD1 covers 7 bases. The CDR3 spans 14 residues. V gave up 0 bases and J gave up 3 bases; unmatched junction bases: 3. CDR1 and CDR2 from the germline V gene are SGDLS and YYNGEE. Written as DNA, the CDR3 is TGTGCCAGCAGCGTAGACAGGGGCCACTACGAGCAGTACTTC. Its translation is CASSVDRGHYEQYF.

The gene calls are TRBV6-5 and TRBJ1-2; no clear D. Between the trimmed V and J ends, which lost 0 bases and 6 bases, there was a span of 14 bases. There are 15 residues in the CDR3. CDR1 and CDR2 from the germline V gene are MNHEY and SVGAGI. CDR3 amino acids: CASSYSLGGLNGYTF. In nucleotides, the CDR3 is TGTGCCAGCAGTTACTCGCTTGGAGGCCTGAATGGCTACACCTTC.

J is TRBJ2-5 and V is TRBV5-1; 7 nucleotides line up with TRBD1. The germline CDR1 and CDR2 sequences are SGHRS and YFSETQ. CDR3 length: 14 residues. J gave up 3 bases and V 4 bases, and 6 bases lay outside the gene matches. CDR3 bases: TGCGCCAGCAGCATCGGGACAGCGAAAGAGACCCAGTACTTC. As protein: CASSIGTAKETQYF.

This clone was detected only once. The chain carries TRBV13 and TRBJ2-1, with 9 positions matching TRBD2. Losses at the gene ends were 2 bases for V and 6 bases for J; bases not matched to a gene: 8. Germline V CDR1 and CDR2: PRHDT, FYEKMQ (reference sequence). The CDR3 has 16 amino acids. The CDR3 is CASSLWGSGGGNEQFF. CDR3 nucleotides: TGTGCCAGCAGCTTATGGGGTAGCGGGGGAGGCAATGAGCAGTTCTTC.

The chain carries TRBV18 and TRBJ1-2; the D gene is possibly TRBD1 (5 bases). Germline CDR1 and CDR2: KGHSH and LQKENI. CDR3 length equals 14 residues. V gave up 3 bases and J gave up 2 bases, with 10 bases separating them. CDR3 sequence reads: CASSPRTSNYGYTF. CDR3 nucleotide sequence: TGTGCCAGCTCACCGCGGACAAGCAACTATGGCTACACCTTC.

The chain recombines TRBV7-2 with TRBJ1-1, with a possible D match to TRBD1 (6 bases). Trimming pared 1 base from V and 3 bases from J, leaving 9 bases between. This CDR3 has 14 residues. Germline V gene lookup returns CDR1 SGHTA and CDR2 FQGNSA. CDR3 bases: TGTGCCAGCAGCTTAGACAGGGTAGACACTGAAGCTTTCTTT. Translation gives CASSLDRVDTEAFF.

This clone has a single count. The CDR3 spells CASSAQGQGNFNQPQHF. CDR3 nucleotides: TGTGCCAGCAGCGCCCAGGGACAGGGGAATTTTAATCAGCCCCAGCATTTT. The chain recombines TRBV9 with TRBJ1-5; TRBD1 agrees at 10 bases. V lost 3 bases, J lost 4 bases, and 10 bases stayed unmatched. The CDR3 spans 17 residues. Germline V gene data show CDR1 as SGDLS and CDR2 as YYNGEE.

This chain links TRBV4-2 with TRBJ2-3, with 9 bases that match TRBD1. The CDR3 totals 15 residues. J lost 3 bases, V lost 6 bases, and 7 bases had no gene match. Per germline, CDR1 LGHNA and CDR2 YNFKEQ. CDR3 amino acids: CASSRWTGDTDTQYF. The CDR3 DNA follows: TGTGCCAGCAGTAGGTGGACAGGGGATACAGATACGCAGTATTTT.

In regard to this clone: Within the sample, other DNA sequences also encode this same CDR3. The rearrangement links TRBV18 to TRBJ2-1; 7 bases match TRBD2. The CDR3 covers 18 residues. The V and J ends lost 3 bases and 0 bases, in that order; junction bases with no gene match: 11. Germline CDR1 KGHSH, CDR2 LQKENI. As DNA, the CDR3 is TGTGCCAGCTCACCGAGACTCGCGGGGGAGAGCTCCTACAATGAGCAGTTCTTC. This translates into CASSPRLAGESSYNEQFF.

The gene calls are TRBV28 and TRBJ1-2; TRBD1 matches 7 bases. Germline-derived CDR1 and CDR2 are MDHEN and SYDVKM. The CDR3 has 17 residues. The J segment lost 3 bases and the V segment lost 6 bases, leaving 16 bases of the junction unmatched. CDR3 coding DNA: TGTGCCAGCAGCTCTCCATCCCTCTCAGACAGGGACTATGGCTACACCTTC. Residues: CASSSPSLSDRDYGYTF.

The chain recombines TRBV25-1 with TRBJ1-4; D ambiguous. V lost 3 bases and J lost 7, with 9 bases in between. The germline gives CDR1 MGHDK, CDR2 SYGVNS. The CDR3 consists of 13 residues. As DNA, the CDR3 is TGTGCCAGCAGTGAGTTTAGCCTTGAAAAACTGTTTTTT. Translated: CASSEFSLEKLFF.

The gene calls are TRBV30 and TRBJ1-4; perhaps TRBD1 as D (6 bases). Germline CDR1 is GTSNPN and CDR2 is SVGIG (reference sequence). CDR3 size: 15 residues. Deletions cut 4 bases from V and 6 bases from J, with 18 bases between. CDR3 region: CAWTTRTAGDEKLFF. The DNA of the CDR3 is TGTGCCTGGACCACCCGGACAGCCGGGGATGAAAAACTGTTTTTT.

For the CDR3, the DNA is TGTGCCAGCAGCTTTCGTGAGACCCAGTACTTC. It yields the protein CASSFRETQYF. This rearrangement joins TRBV7-3 to TRBJ2-5, with D hard to call. The CDR3 spans 11 residues. CDR1 is SGHTA, CDR2 FQGTGA, per germline. V lost 3 bases to trimming and J lost 5 bases, with 4 bases between them.

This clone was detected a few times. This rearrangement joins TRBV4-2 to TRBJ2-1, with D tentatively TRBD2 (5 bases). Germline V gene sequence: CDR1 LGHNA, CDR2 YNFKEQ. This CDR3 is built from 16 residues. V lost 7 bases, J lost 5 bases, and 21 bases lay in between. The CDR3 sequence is CASNRDARRVNNEQFF. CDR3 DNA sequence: TGTGCCAGCAACCGCGATGCGCGGCGGGTGAACAATGAGCAGTTCTTC.

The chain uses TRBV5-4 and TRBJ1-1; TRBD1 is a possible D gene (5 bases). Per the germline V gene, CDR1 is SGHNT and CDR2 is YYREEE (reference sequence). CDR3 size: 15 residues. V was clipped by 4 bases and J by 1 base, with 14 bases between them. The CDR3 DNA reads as TGTGCCAGCAGCCTTAAAAGCCAGGGGAACACTGAAGCTTTCTTT. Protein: CASSLKSQGNTEAFF.